This entry lists 14 T cell receptor beta chains sequenced from one sample in a study of shared clonotypes between healthy human individuals. Some clones are missing from TCRdb's copy, which holds only in-frame ones; the method was immunoSEQ multiplex PCR. This sample has roughly 2 million clones, with over 85% found just once. Source material: naive CD4+ T cells sorted from blood. Subset in this sample: CD45RA+ positively selected. Receptors originate from a man between 18 and 35 years old in good health.

This sequence joins TRBV4-3 and TRBJ1-3; possible D gene TRBD1, 5 bases. The ends were cut back, 0 bases at V and 3 bases at J, with 12 bases in the middle. CDR3 size: 16 residues. Germline CDR1 reads LGHNA; CDR2 reads YSLEER. The CDR3, as DNA: TGCGCCAGCAGCCAAGATCCGGCAGGGATTGGAAACACCATATATTTT. Translation gives CASSQDPAGIGNTIYF.

The chain has TRBV11-3 and TRBJ2-1; D not resolved. Per germline, CDR1 SGHNT and CDR2 YENEEA. This CDR3 contains 15 residues. The germline V and J ends were trimmed by 1 base and 1 base, with 8 bases remaining between them. DNA for the CDR3: TGTGCCAGCAGCTTAGGCGGACCTTCCTACAATGAGCAGTTCTTC. Protein product: CASSLGGPSYNEQFF.

The chain joins TRBV7-2 to TRBJ2-1; D might be TRBD1 or TRBD2, each matching 5 bases. V lost 5 bases to trimming and J lost 1 base, with 9 bases between them. Germline V gene sequence: CDR1 SGHTA, CDR2 FQGNSA. The CDR3 sequence is 14 residues long. The CDR3 spells CASSPGPSYNEQFF. The DNA for the CDR3 is TGTGCCAGCAGCCCGGGACCATCCTACAATGAGCAGTTCTTC.

This clone came up once. This rearrangement joins TRBV6-5 to TRBJ2-2, with 7 bases lining up with TRBD2. The CDR3 spans 15 residues. The V gene's germline CDR1 is MNHEY and CDR2 SVGAGI. Trimming took 6 bases from V and 4 from J; bases not matched to a gene: 8. The CDR3 spells CASSRRLAGTGELFF. As DNA, the CDR3 is TGTGCCAGCAGCCGAAGACTAGCCGGCACCGGGGAGCTGTTTTTT.

The rearrangement uses TRBV18 and TRBJ2-1, with 11 bases aligning to TRBD2. The CDR3 consists of 16 residues. Looked up from germline, CDR1 is KGHSH and CDR2 is LQKENI. The junction had 5 bases not matched to a gene; V was cut back by 3 bases and J by 4 bases. CDR3 sequence (DNA): TGTGCCAGCTCACCCCCTAGCGGGGGGTGGTACAATGAGCAGTTCTTC. Its protein is CASSPPSGGWYNEQFF.

The V call is TRBV29-1, the J call TRBJ1-6, with 7 bases lining up with TRBD1. Unmatched junction bases numbered 7, after V lost 7 bases and J lost 7 bases. Germline CDR1 is SQVTM and CDR2 is ANQGSEA. The CDR3 spans 13 residues. The CDR3 coding sequence is TGCAGCGCCTTGACAGGGTTAAATTCACCCCTCCACTTT. Its translation: CSALTGLNSPLHF.

On this clone: A much larger clone lies one base from this, so it may be a read error. This sample also contains other DNA sequences that code for the same CDR3. The CDR3 loop reads CASSPGQVNCGYTF. The DNA of the CDR3 is TGTGCCAGCAGCCCGGGACAGGTGAACTGTGGCTACACCTTC. The rearrangement joins TRBV11-2 to TRBJ1-2; 8 bases fit TRBD1. This CDR3 is built from 14 residues. The germline V gene encodes CDR1 SGHAT and CDR2 FQNNGV.

The V call is TRBV28, the J call TRBJ1-1; 7 nucleotides match TRBD1. Unmatched junction bases numbered 5, after V lost 6 bases and J lost 4 bases. Germline CDR1 reads MDHEN; CDR2 reads SYDVKM. The CDR3 is made up of 13 amino acids. CDR3 sequence reads: CASRQTGRTEAFF. The CDR3 DNA follows: TGTGCCAGCAGGCAGACAGGGCGCACTGAAGCTTTCTTT.

The V call is TRBV25-1, the J call TRBJ1-1; D remains unclear. The germline V gene has CDR1 MGHDK and CDR2 SYGVNS. The CDR3 loop spans 14 amino acids. Between the trimmed V and J ends, which lost 6 bases and 1 base, there was a span of 12 bases. The CDR3 here is CASRETEGNTEAFF. The CDR3 nucleotides read TGTGCCAGCAGGGAGACGGAGGGGAACACTGAAGCTTTCTTT.

This clone is a singleton in its sample. Other nucleotide sequences in the sample specify the same CDR3. The chain employs TRBV6-5 and TRBJ1-2; D is unresolved. V lost 6 bases and J lost 2, with 7 bases in between. The CDR3 is 12 amino acids. Germline CDR1 reads MNHEY; CDR2 reads SVGAGI. The CDR3 loop reads CASSRTNYGYTF. The DNA of the CDR3 is TGTGCCAGCAGCCGGACCAACTATGGCTACACCTTC.

This chain links TRBV6-6 with TRBJ2-1, with D possibly TRBD1 on 7 matching bases. Germline CDR1 MNHNY, CDR2 SVGAGI (reference sequence). CDR3 length: 16 residues. Trimming removed 7 bases from V and 1 base from J, with 17 bases in between. The CDR3 DNA is TGTGCCAGCATTCAACCGACAGGGACTTCCTACAATGAGCAGTTCTTC. Its protein product is CASIQPTGTSYNEQFF.

This rearrangement joins TRBV2 to TRBJ1-6; D possibly corresponds to TRBD1 (5 bases). Germline V gene sequence: CDR1 SNHLY, CDR2 FYNNEI. The CDR3 is 14 residues long. V lost 6 bases and J 7 bases, leaving 13 bases between the germline ends. CDR3 in DNA: TGTGCCAGCAGCGCGGGACCAAACAATTCACCCCTCCACTTT. Protein: CASSAGPNNSPLHF.

The chain joins TRBV28 to TRBJ1-2; a weak D match, TRBD1 (5 bases). This CDR3 has 12 amino acids. V lost 5 bases and J 14 bases, leaving 18 bases between the germline ends. Germline V CDR1 and CDR2: MDHEN, SYDVKM. For the CDR3, the DNA is TGTGCCAGCAGTCTTGGGGAGGGCGCAGGGACCTTC. Translating gives CASSLGEGAGTF.

The CDR3 sequence is CASSLMGLAGDWETQYF. The CDR3 DNA reads as TGTGCCAGCAGCTTAATGGGCCTAGCGGGAGATTGGGAGACCCAGTACTTC. This chain links TRBV11-2 with TRBJ2-5, with TRBD2 identical over 10 bases. The ends lost 2 bases at V and 5 bases at J; junction bases unmatched: 11. CDR1 and CDR2 (germline): SGHAT, FQNNGV. The CDR3 spans 17 residues.